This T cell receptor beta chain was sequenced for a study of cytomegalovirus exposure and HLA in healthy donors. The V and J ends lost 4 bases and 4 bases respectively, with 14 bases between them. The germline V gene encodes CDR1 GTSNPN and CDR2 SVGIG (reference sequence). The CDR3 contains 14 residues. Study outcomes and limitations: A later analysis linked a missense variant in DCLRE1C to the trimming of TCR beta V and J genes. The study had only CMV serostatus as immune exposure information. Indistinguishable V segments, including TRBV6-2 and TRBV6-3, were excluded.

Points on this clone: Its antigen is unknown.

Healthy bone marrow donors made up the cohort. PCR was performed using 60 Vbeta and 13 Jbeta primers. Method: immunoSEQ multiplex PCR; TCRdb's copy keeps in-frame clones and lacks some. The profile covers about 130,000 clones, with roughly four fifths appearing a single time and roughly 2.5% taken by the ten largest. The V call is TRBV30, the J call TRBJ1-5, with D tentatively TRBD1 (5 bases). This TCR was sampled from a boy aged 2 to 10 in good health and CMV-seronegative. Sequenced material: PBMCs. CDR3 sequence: CAWTPGHTNQPQHF. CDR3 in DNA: TGTGCCTGGACCCCTGGACATACGAATCAGCCCCAGCATTTT. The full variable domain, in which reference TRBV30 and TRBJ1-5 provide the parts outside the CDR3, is SQTIHQWPATLVQPVGSPLSLECTVEGTSNPNLYWYRQAAGRGLQLLFYSVGIGQISSEVPQNLSASRPQDRQFILSSKKLLLSDSGFYLCAWTPGHTNQPQHFGDGTRLSIL.